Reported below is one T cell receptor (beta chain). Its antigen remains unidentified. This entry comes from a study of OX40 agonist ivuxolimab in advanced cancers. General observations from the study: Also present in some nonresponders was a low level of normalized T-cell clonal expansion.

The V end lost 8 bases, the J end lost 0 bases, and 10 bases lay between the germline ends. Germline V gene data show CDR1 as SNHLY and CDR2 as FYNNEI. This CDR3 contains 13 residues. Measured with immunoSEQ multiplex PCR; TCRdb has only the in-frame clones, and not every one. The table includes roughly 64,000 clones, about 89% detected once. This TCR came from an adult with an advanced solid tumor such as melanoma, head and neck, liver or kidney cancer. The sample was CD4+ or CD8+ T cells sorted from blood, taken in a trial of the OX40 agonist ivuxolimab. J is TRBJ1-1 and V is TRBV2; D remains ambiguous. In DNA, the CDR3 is TGTGCCAGCTGCCTCGGTCTGAACACTGAAGCTTTCTTT. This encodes CASCLGLNTEAFF.